This T cell receptor beta chain was obtained from a study of blood T cell repertoires in COVID-19 (dated by TCRdb to the early 2020s). Notes on the research overall: Samples covering the acute and convalescent phases of COVID-19 were provided by collaborators in the United States, Italy and Spain. The material from the prospective study consisted of cDNA or gDNA derived from T cells, B-cell-depleted T cells, or PBMCs. The dataset comprised deeply sampled blood TCRbeta repertoires from subjects exposed to, actively infected with, or recovered from COVID-19. The repertoires were released in a freely available public database meant as a resource for research on the immune response to SARS-CoV-2. Samples were obtained from the ongoing ImmuneRACE study (first 160 participants) and from some 1,200 subjects provided by 6 global collaborators. A de-identified subject ID, COVID-19 status, age in years and sex were almost always included in the sample metadata. Where available, HLA class I and class II types were obtained from metadata supplied by the sample provider rather than from assay-based typing.

Collaborating institutions collected whole blood in K2EDTA tubes following their own protocols. For TCRbeta analysis, collaborator samples were shipped as frozen whole blood, as isolated PBMCs, or as DNA extracted from either sample type. Study-wide findings and limitations: The quantity of clinical and demographic metadata differed by source and by participant and was supplied without curation.

TCRbeta CDR3 regions were amplified from genomic DNA using the immunoSEQ Assay, a bias-controlled multiplex PCR. The published analysis was carried out like this. Within the assay, amplification of reference gene primers was used to estimate how many nucleated cells each sample contained. To quantify the absolute abundance of each unique TCRbeta CDR3 rearrangement, sequence reads were collapsed and filtered. For each sample, productive Simpson clonality was calculated as the square root of Simpson's diversity index over productive rearrangements. TCRdb re-hosts the immuneACCESS table, in-frame sequences only. Its copies lack some clones; in the studies checked, an unresolved V gene accounts for under half of them, and the cause for the rest is not known. D and trimming were read from the DNA, whereas the V and J calls and clone size are those reported in that table. The sample table holds 80,000 to 95,000 clones, of which more than 80% were seen once. 25% to 35% of the sample is in the top ten clones.

Of note for this clone: Its antigen remains unidentified. Per-base qualities were not stored, and no clone one base away is much larger.

The sample taken for sequencing was peripheral blood. The sequence was collected from a man in his fifties with active or convalescent COVID-19.

The CDR3 region reads CASSPPNRQETQYF. In nucleotide form, the sequence is TGTGCCAGCTCACCACCGAATCGGCAAGAGACCCAGTACTTC. The chain employs TRBV18 and TRBJ2-5; no D gene is confidently identified. The germline V gene yields KGHSH for CDR1 and LQKENI for CDR2. The CDR3 goes from the cysteine to the phenylalanine over 14 residues. Of all the DNA, just the CDR3 is kept, 42 bases in frame from base 1. The junction carries 7 bases between V and J, which are trimmed by 0 bases and 2 bases respectively.